These 20 T cell receptor beta chains were all obtained from the same sample, sequenced in a study of blood T cell repertoires in COVID-19. Only in-frame clones appear in the TCRdb table, and some are missing; sequencing was by immunoSEQ multiplex PCR. The sample lists around 38,000 clones; approximately 90% were seen once. Sequenced: peripheral blood. All receptors come from a human donor in a cohort sampled during active COVID-19.

This sequence joins TRBV7-8 and TRBJ2-3; D perhaps matches TRBD2 (6 bases). The V gene lost 1 base and the J gene lost 10 bases, with 9 bases spanning the gap. Germline V gene sequence: CDR1 SGHVS, CDR2 FQNEAQ. The CDR3 covers 12 residues. The CDR3 nucleotides are TGTGCCAGCAGCTTAGAACTAGCTGCGCAGTATTTT. Translating it yields CASSLELAAQYF.

V and J are TRBV2 and TRBJ2-5; D may be TRBD2 (7 bases). Germline V gene sequence: CDR1 SNHLY, CDR2 FYNNEI. V was cut by 7 bases and J by 5 bases, with 14 bases left in between. CDR3 length: 13 residues. DNA of the CDR3: TGTGCCAGCACCAAAGGGGGGGTCGAGACCCAGTACTTC. It translates to CASTKGGVETQYF.

Concerning this clone itself: A read error may produce the germline difference seen at one junction end. The V call is TRBV7-7, the J call TRBJ2-2; D may be TRBD2 (5 bases). CDR1 and CDR2 from the germline V gene are SSHAT and FNYEAQ (reference sequence). This CDR3 has 15 amino acids. CDR3 coding DNA: TGTGCTAGCAGCTTTAGCGCCACTAACACCGGGGAGCTGTTTTTT. Protein product: CASSFSATNTGELFF.

V and J are TRBV6-1 and TRBJ2-3; D might be TRBD1 (6 bases). Trimming removed 1 base at V and 5 bases at J, with 13 bases between. CDR1 MNHNS and CDR2 SASEGT come from the germline V gene. The CDR3 spans 15 residues. CDR3 protein: CASSEVQGTEDTQYF. The CDR3, as DNA: TGTGCCAGCAGTGAAGTGCAGGGGACCGAAGATACGCAGTATTTT.

CDR3 bases: TGTGCCAGCAGCCCCGGGGGGCGTTCCGGTGAGACCCAGTACTTC. Residues: CASSPGGRSGETQYF. The rearrangement joins TRBV11-2 to TRBJ2-5, with D possibly TRBD2 on 7 matching bases. This CDR3 is built from 15 residues. Germline V gene data show CDR1 as SGHAT and CDR2 as FQNNGV. V was clipped by 5 bases and J by 5 bases, with 18 bases between them.

The chain carries TRBV5-1 and TRBJ1-1; no clear D gene. This CDR3 is 15 amino acids long. The germline V and J ends were trimmed by 4 bases and 1 base, with 14 bases remaining between them. Germline-derived CDR1 and CDR2 are SGHRS and YFSETQ. This CDR3 reads CASSHRVHSNTEAFF. CDR3 DNA: TGCGCCAGCAGCCACCGGGTACATTCGAACACTGAAGCTTTCTTT.

V usage is TRBV5-4 and J usage is TRBJ2-2, with 10 bases identical to TRBD2. Germline-derived CDR1 and CDR2 are SGHNT and YYREEE (reference sequence). The CDR3 has 16 amino acids. After removal of 2 bases from V and 6 bases from J, the junction contained 7 bases not matched to a gene. The CDR3 loop is CASSLESGGAPGELFF. CDR3 DNA: TGTGCCAGCAGCTTAGAAAGCGGGGGGGCCCCCGGGGAGCTGTTTTTT. The full variable domain, rest sourced from reference TRBV5-4 and TRBJ2-2, is ETGVTQSPTHLIKTRGQQVTLRCSSQSGHNTVSWYQQALGQGPQFIFQYYREEENGRGNFPPRFSGLQFPNYSSELNVNALELDDSALYLCASSLESGGAPGELFFGEGSRLTVL.

The chain employs TRBV6-5 and TRBJ2-3; possible D gene TRBD1, 6 bases. Per the germline V gene, CDR1 is MNHEY and CDR2 is SVGAGI. Trimming shortened V by 8 bases and J by 6 bases, and 18 bases separated the two germline ends. The CDR3 totals 14 residues. The CDR3 protein is CASQTLNREDTQYF. The CDR3 bases are TGTGCCAGCCAAACTTTGAACAGGGAGGATACGCAGTATTTT.

This sequence joins TRBV6-5 and TRBJ1-1; D not certain. Germline V CDR1 and CDR2: MNHEY, SVGAGI. The ends were cut back, 5 bases at V and 3 bases at J, with 13 bases in the middle. The CDR3 contains 14 residues. The CDR3 DNA reads as TGTGCCAGCAGTCTCCTAAACGGGGACACTGAAGCTTTCTTT. Amino acid sequence: CASSLLNGDTEAFF.

The rearrangement links TRBV27 to TRBJ1-4; D is unclear. The V gene lost 4 bases and the J gene lost 3 bases, with 21 bases spanning the gap. Germline CDR1 is MNHEY and CDR2 is SMNVEV (reference sequence). CDR3 length: 18 residues. In DNA, the CDR3 is TGTGCCAGCAGTTCACGGACTGTATCCCCCTGGGCTAATGAAAAACTGTTTTTT. The encoded protein is CASSSRTVSPWANEKLFF.

This clone was seen just once. This chain links TRBV9 with TRBJ2-2; the match to TRBD1 covers 7 bases. In germline, CDR1 is SGDLS, CDR2 YYNGEE. V lost 0 bases and J lost 3; bases outside the gene matches: 14. This CDR3 has 19 amino acids. CDR3 sequence: CASSVVPYDSGGHTGELFF. The CDR3 nucleotides read TGTGCCAGCAGCGTAGTCCCATATGATTCAGGGGGTCACACCGGGGAGCTGTTTTTT.

V gene TRBV30 combines with J gene TRBJ2-3; a weak D match, TRBD1 (6 bases). Trimming removed 3 bases from V and 4 bases from J, with 17 bases in between. This CDR3 region has 15 residues. Germline lookup yields CDR1 GTSNPN and CDR2 SVGIG (reference sequence). In DNA, the CDR3 is TGTGCCTGGAGGGGGGCCTCGAAAAAGGCAGATACGCAGTATTTT. Amino acid sequence: CAWRGASKKADTQYF.

This clone occurred a few times. The rearrangement links TRBV27 to TRBJ1-5; 8 bases line up with TRBD1. Germline CDR1 reads MNHEY; CDR2 reads SMNVEV (reference sequence). CDR3 length equals 14 residues. J lost 6 bases, V lost 6 bases, and 7 bases had no gene match. The CDR3 region has the DNA TGTGCCAGCAGGCCAGGGGGCGCAGGTCAGCCCCAGCATTTT. Its translation is CASRPGGAGQPQHF.

The chain links TRBV3-1 (or the pseudogene TRBV3-2) to TRBJ2-6; maybe TRBD2 (5 bases). Per the germline V gene, CDR1 is LGHDT and CDR2 is YNNKEL (reference sequence). This CDR3 comprises 15 residues. The ends were cut back, 4 bases at V and 3 bases at J, with 10 bases in the middle. In DNA form, the CDR3 reads TGTGCCAGCAGCCCCGCTCGGGGTGGGGCCAACGTCCTGACTTTC. Its translation: CASSPARGGANVLTF.

Here the CDR3 DNA reads TGTGCCAGCAGTTTCTCCCGACTATGGGGCTACACCTTC. Translation gives CASSFSRLWGYTF. The rearrangement joins TRBV6-5 to TRBJ1-2; no reliable D call. The V end was cut by 4 bases, the J end by 8 bases, with 14 bases between. This CDR3 has 13 amino acids. The germline V gene has CDR1 MNHEY and CDR2 SVGAGI.

This clone was found a few times. The V gene is TRBV11-1, the J gene TRBJ1-2; D may be TRBD1 (6 bases). The V end was cut by 10 bases, the J end by 3 bases, with 12 bases between. The germline V gene encodes CDR1 SGHAT and CDR2 FQDESV (reference sequence). This CDR3 is 12 amino acids long. CDR3 nucleotides: TGTGCCATATGGGACACCTACTATGGCTACACCTTC. This codes for CAIWDTYYGYTF.

The rearrangement joins TRBV6-5 to TRBJ2-5, with a tentative D call TRBD2 (5 bases). Germline-derived CDR1 and CDR2 are MNHEY and SVGAGI. V shed 5 bases and J shed 2 bases, with 12 bases lying between them. This CDR3 region has 14 residues. The CDR3 spells CASSLLGGQETQYF. The CDR3 nucleotides are TGTGCCAGCAGTCTCTTGGGCGGGCAAGAGACCCAGTACTTC.

This clone came up once. V is TRBV2 and J is TRBJ1-4, with D possibly matching TRBD1 (5 bases). Deletions cut 6 bases from V and 0 bases from J, with 11 bases between. The CDR3 is made up of 15 amino acids. The germline V gene has CDR1 SNHLY and CDR2 FYNNEI. CDR3 amino acids: CASRASGATNEKLFF. The CDR3 DNA reads TGTGCCAGCAGGGCATCGGGGGCAACTAATGAAAAACTGTTTTTT. Full variable domain (missing parts from reference TRBV2 and TRBJ1-4): EPEVTQTPSHQVTQMGQEVILRCVPISNHLYFYWYRQILGQKVEFLVSFYNNEISEKSEIFDDQFSVERPDGSNFTLKIRSTKLEDSAMYFCASRASGATNEKLFFGSGTQLSVL.

This sequence joins TRBV5-1 and TRBJ1-2; 7 positions agree with TRBD1. Germline loops: CDR1 SGHRS, CDR2 YFSETQ. This CDR3 contains 13 residues. With V trimmed by 5 bases and J by 6 bases, 7 bases remained unmatched. The CDR3 is CASREQGFNGYTF. The CDR3 region has the DNA TGCGCCAGCAGGGAACAGGGGTTCAATGGCTACACCTTC.

The chain has TRBV6-2 or TRBV6-3 and TRBJ2-5; 10 bases fit TRBD2. Germline V gene sequence: CDR1 MNHEY, CDR2 SVGEGT. This CDR3 has 15 amino acids. The V segment lost 6 bases and the J segment 4 bases; nucleotides outside the gene matches: 8. The CDR3 loop reads CASSPPSGGTETQYF. The DNA for the CDR3 is TGTGCCAGCAGCCCGCCTAGCGGGGGAACAGAGACCCAGTACTTC.